The 14 T cell receptor beta chains below come from one sample, sequenced in a study of beta chain features in type 1 diabetes. Study-wide findings and caveats: Patients with Type 1 diabetes showed moderately but significantly shorter TCRB CDR3s in all four CD4+ subsets.

The isolated RNA, all of it, was reverse transcribed, so expressed TCRB transcripts were what got sequenced. Sequencing used immunoSEQ multiplex PCR; TCRdb keeps in-frame clones, though not all of them. Of 600,000 to 700,000 clones in the sample, around 15% are singletons; the top ten hold less than 0.025%. For these receptors, no antigen is known. Sequencing was performed on naive CD4+ T cells from blood. Every receptor here comes from a man in his late teens or twenties with type 1 diabetes.

This clone was observed many times. The CDR3 here is CAISAGNTIYF. As DNA, the CDR3 is TGTGCCATCAGTGCTGGAAACACCATATATTTT. The J gene is TRBJ1-3, the V gene TRBV10-3; D ambiguous. The CDR3 consists of 11 residues. V lost 4 bases and J lost 2, with 0 bases in between. In germline, CDR1 is ENHRY, CDR2 SYGVKD.

The chain recombines TRBV28 with TRBJ2-1, with 7 bases that match TRBD1. The CDR3 has 15 amino acids. Germline trimming cut 6 bases from V and 8 bases from J; bases unmatched to any gene: 13. The germline V gene encodes CDR1 MDHEN and CDR2 SYDVKM. Here the CDR3 DNA reads TGTGCCAGCAGCCGTCCGACAGGGATAGTCTATGAGCAGTTCTTC. Protein sequence: CASSRPTGIVYEQFF.

The chain uses TRBV30 and TRBJ1-2; D is ambiguous. Trimming took off 0 bases at V and 6 bases at J, with 11 bases between the two ends. This CDR3 is 13 amino acids long. Germline lookup yields CDR1 GTSNPN and CDR2 SVGIG (reference sequence). The DNA of the CDR3 is TGTGCCTGGAGTGTAGCTGGAGGAAATGGCTACACCTTC. Translation: CAWSVAGGNGYTF.

The chain has TRBV9 and TRBJ2-1; 8 bases agree with TRBD1. Germline CDR1 SGDLS, CDR2 YYNGEE. This CDR3 region has 15 residues. The trim removed 3 bases at V and 5 bases at J, leaving 7 bases unmatched. CDR3 amino acids: CASSAPGTGNNEQFF. The CDR3 coding sequence is TGTGCCAGCAGCGCTCCCGGGACAGGCAACAATGAGCAGTTCTTC.

The sample holds a few counts of this clone. CDR3 sequence reads: CASSLGTEQFF. The CDR3 bases are TGCGCCAGCAGCTTGGGGACAGAGCAGTTCTTC. The chain recombines TRBV5-1 with TRBJ2-1, with D perhaps TRBD1 (5 bases). The CDR3 is 11 amino acids. V gave up 0 bases and J gave up 10 bases, with 5 bases separating them. Germline V gene data show CDR1 as SGHRS and CDR2 as YFSETQ.

The V gene is TRBV5-1, the J gene TRBJ2-2; 9 bases are shared with TRBD1. J lost 0 bases, V lost 4 bases, and 4 bases had no gene match. Germline V gives CDR1 SGHRS, CDR2 YFSETQ. The CDR3 spans 16 residues. CDR3 nucleotides: TGCGCCAGCAGCCCAAGACAGGGGGCGAACACCGGGGAGCTGTTTTTT. Its translation: CASSPRQGANTGELFF.

V is TRBV19 and J is TRBJ2-7, with D unresolved. Trimming took 5 bases from V and 3 from J, leaving 11 bases between them. This CDR3 region has 13 residues. CDR1 is LNHDA and CDR2 is SQIVND in the germline V gene (reference sequence). The CDR3 protein is CASSSVHGYEQYF. In DNA, the CDR3 is TGTGCCAGTAGTTCGGTACACGGCTACGAGCAGTACTTC.

The V and J genes are TRBV5-4 and TRBJ1-1; 9 positions match TRBD1. Unmatched junction bases numbered 9, after V lost 4 bases and J lost 5 bases. Germline V gene lookup returns CDR1 SGHNT and CDR2 YYREEE (reference sequence). The CDR3 totals 15 residues. The CDR3 sequence: CASSPRTGEGTEAFF. Here the CDR3 DNA reads TGTGCCAGCAGCCCTCGGACAGGGGAGGGAACTGAAGCTTTCTTT. The full variable domain, its missing parts supplied by reference TRBV5-4 and TRBJ1-1, is ETGVTQSPTHLIKTRGQQVTLRCSSQSGHNTVSWYQQALGQGPQFIFQYYREEENGRGNFPPRFSGLQFPNYSSELNVNALELDDSALYLCASSPRTGEGTEAFFGQGTRLTVV.

This rearrangement joins TRBV9 to TRBJ2-2, with TRBD1 as a possible D gene (5 bases). Trimming cost V 0 bases and J 1 base, with 7 bases left between them. This CDR3 has 15 amino acids. CDR1 SGDLS and CDR2 YYNGEE come from the germline V gene. The CDR3 here is CASSVATENTGELFF. The CDR3 DNA sequence: TGTGCCAGCAGCGTAGCGACAGAGAACACCGGGGAGCTGTTTTTT.

Concerning this clone: This sample includes further DNA sequences coding for the same CDR3. The CDR3 protein is CASSLGQGANQPQHF. CDR3 DNA: TGTGCCAGCAGCTTAGGGCAGGGGGCCAATCAGCCCCAGCATTTT. This chain joins TRBV7-9 and TRBJ1-5, with 8 bases lining up with TRBD1. Germline V gives CDR1 SEHNR, CDR2 FQNEAQ (reference sequence). This CDR3 is 15 amino acids long. The trim removed 1 base at V and 3 bases at J, leaving 2 bases unmatched.

This chain links TRBV5-6 with TRBJ1-2, with TRBD1 matching 7 bases. Germline V lookup: CDR1 SGHDT, CDR2 YYEEEE. With V trimmed by 4 bases and J by 1 base, 4 bases remained unmatched. CDR3 length: 14 amino acids. CDR3 nucleotide sequence: TGTGCCAGCAGCCCGGGACAGTTTAACTATGGCTACACCTTC. It encodes CASSPGQFNYGYTF.

Details on this clone: Other DNA sequences in this sample translate to the same CDR3. The genes are TRBV5-1 and TRBJ2-1, with unresolved D. Per germline, CDR1 SGHRS and CDR2 YFSETQ. The CDR3 totals 14 residues. Trimming cost V 0 bases and J 3 bases, with 7 bases left between them. The CDR3 is CASSLETLYNEQFF. The CDR3 DNA follows: TGCGCCAGCAGCTTGGAAACTCTCTACAATGAGCAGTTCTTC.

Only a few counts were recorded for this clone. This sequence joins TRBV27 and TRBJ2-7, with D unresolved. Germline V gives CDR1 MNHEY, CDR2 SMNVEV (reference sequence). Trimming removed 9 bases at V and 1 base at J, with 16 bases between. The CDR3 is made up of 14 amino acids. The CDR3 sequence: CASDNHLRSYEQYF. For the CDR3, the DNA is TGTGCCAGTGACAACCACCTGCGGTCCTACGAGCAGTACTTC.

This clone was observed a few times. Germline and junction disagree at one end, which may indicate a read error. This chain links TRBV7-9 with TRBJ2-5; D remains ambiguous. The CDR3 contains 10 residues. Per germline, CDR1 SEHNR and CDR2 FQNEAQ (reference sequence). The CDR3 nucleotides are TGTGCCAGCAGCTTAGCGGGTGGTGACTTC. Protein sequence: CASSLAGGDF.